The rows below give T cell receptor beta chains drawn from one sample of a study of T cell responses to AZD1222 COVID-19 vaccine. Using immunoSEQ multiplex PCR, the repertoire was profiled, and TCRdb retains in-frame clones only, with some absent. This table has fewer than 100,000 clones, 70% to 90% appearing once. The sample here was peripheral blood, taken 28 days after the second AZD1222 dose. The receptors shown here come from an adult who received the AZD1222 COVID-19 vaccine. CDR3s include the opening cysteine and the closing phenylalanine or tryptophan. The D gene is left open where the match is weak. Expanded clones get a size class; other rows say once, few or many, or leave the size out.

J gene | D gene | V gene | clone size | CDR3 protein | CDR3 DNA
TRBJ2-7 | TRBD1 | TRBV11-2 | NA | CASSLVGTGGGGEQYF | TGTGCCAGCAGCTTAGTCGGGACAGGGGGCGGGGGCGAGCAGTACTTC
TRBJ2-1 | NA | TRBV7-3 | NA | CASRSTGNNEQFF | TGTGCCAGCAGGTCGACAGGTAACAATGAGCAGTTCTTC
TRBJ2-5 | NA | TRBV5-1 | NA | CASSLAPQRGVSETQYF | TGCGCCAGCAGCTTGGCCCCCCAGCGCGGGGTTTCCGAGACCCAGTACTTC
TRBJ2-1 | NA | TRBV10-3 | NA | CAISEVREQFF | TGTGCCATCAGTGAGGTAAGGGAGCAGTTCTTC
TRBJ2-7 | TRBD2 | TRBV5-4 | NA | CASSGTREWEQYF | TGTGCCAGCAGCGGGACGCGGGAGTGGGAGCAGTACTTC
TRBJ2-5 | NA | TRBV6-5 | few | CASIPRGEETQYF | TGTGCCAGCATCCCCCGAGGGGAAGAGACCCAGTACTTC
TRBJ1-2 | NA | TRBV29-1 | NA | CSVALLGGYTF | TGCAGCGTCGCACTCCTGGGTGGCTACACCTTC
TRBJ1-2 | TRBD1 | TRBV28 | NA | CASSTGGYGYTF | TGTGCCAGCAGCACAGGGGGCTATGGCTACACCTTC
TRBJ2-1 | TRBD1 | TRBV13 | NA | CASSLGRGRVYNEQFF | TGTGCCAGCAGCTTAGGCAGGGGGCGCGTCTACAATGAGCAGTTCTTC
TRBJ1-5 | NA | TRBV6-5 | NA | CAGGATGQPQHF | TGTGCAGGGGGGGCGACGGGACAGCCCCAGCATTTT